Listed here are 12 T cell receptor beta chains from one sample, sequenced in a study of vaccination effects on CD4 cells after COVID-19. Using immunoSEQ multiplex PCR, the repertoire was profiled, and TCRdb retains in-frame clones only, with some absent. The data contain about 38,000 clones, about two thirds of them singletons. The antigens these receptors bind are not known. Viral peptide pools were used in the ViraFEST assay to expand antigen-specific CD4+ T cells, and sequencing came afterward. A roughly 10-day culture period preceded the isolation of CD4+ T cells. Vaccine recipients, nucleocapsid antibody negative, had no prior SARS-CoV-2 infection. Sequenced material: CD4+ T cells from PBMCs cultured with SARS-CoV-2 spike peptides, taken before COVID-19 vaccination. These receptors were obtained from a human donor who received a COVID-19 vaccine.

CDR3 protein: CASSATEPYNEQFF. The CDR3, as DNA: TGTGCCAGCAGCGCAACAGAGCCTTACAATGAGCAGTTCTTC. V is TRBV28 and J is TRBJ2-1; no clear D. This CDR3 region has 14 residues. Trimming removed 6 bases at V and 4 bases at J, with 13 bases between. Per germline, CDR1 MDHEN and CDR2 SYDVKM. The full variable domain, in which reference TRBV28 and TRBJ2-1 provide the parts outside the CDR3, is DVKVTQSSRYLVKRTGEKVFLECVQDMDHENMFWYRQDPGLGLRLIYFSYDVKMKEKGDIPEGYSVSREKKERFSLILESASTNQTSMYLCASSATEPYNEQFFGPGTRLTVL.

The gene calls are TRBV7-6 and TRBJ2-3; TRBD2 agrees at 16 bases. V lost 5 bases and J lost 1; bases outside the gene matches: 6. This CDR3 is 18 amino acids long. Germline V gene data show CDR1 as SGHVS and CDR2 as FNYEAQ. The CDR3 sequence: CASSGPGLAGGGTDTQYF. CDR3 bases: TGTGCCAGCAGCGGTCCGGGACTAGCGGGAGGGGGCACAGATACGCAGTATTTT.

This clone was observed a handful of times. The chain couples TRBV7-2 to TRBJ1-2; a possible D gene is TRBD1 (6 bases). V was trimmed by 3 bases and J by 5 bases, leaving 16 bases between them. The V gene's germline CDR1 is SGHTA and CDR2 FQGNSA. The CDR3 length is 15 residues. The CDR3 DNA is TGTGCCAGCAGCTTCGCAGGGGCGCTCGGGTATGGCTACACCTTC. This gives the protein CASSFAGALGYGYTF. Complete variable domain (other parts from reference TRBV7-2 and TRBJ1-2): GAGVSQSPSNKVTEKGKDVELRCDPISGHTALYWYRQSLGQGLEFLIYFQGNSAPDKSGLPSDRFSAERTGGSVSTLTIQRTQQEDSAVYLCASSFAGALGYGYTFGSGTRLTVV.

The table lists this clone with a few counts. The gene calls are TRBV5-1 and TRBJ1-3; 7 bases are a match to TRBD1. From germline, CDR1 is SGHRS and CDR2 YFSETQ. This CDR3 has 18 amino acids. V gave up 4 bases and J gave up 4 bases; unmatched junction bases: 17. DNA of the CDR3: TGCGCCAGCAGCCTTCAGGGGGTCCCTTCATCTTCCGGAAACACCATATATTTT. As protein: CASSLQGVPSSSGNTIYF.

J is TRBJ1-5 and V is TRBV6-5; D call uncertain. The CDR3 contains 13 residues. Trimming stripped 5 bases from V and 0 bases from J, with 5 bases between. CDR1 MNHEY and CDR2 SVGAGI come from the germline V gene. DNA for the CDR3: TGTGCCAGCAGTCCACATAGCAATCAGCCCCAGCATTTT. Translating gives CASSPHSNQPQHF.

The chain combines TRBV30 with TRBJ1-1; no firm D call. V was trimmed by 0 bases and J by 8 bases, leaving 10 bases between them. CDR1 and CDR2 (germline): GTSNPN, SVGIG (reference sequence). The CDR3 is 12 amino acids. CDR3 protein: CAWSVGDLEAFF. CDR3 DNA sequence: TGTGCCTGGAGTGTCGGTGACCTAGAAGCTTTCTTT.

The genes are TRBV5-1 and TRBJ1-1, with 10 bases lining up with TRBD1. The germline gives CDR1 SGHRS, CDR2 YFSETQ. V trimming: 0 bases; J trimming: 5 bases; junction bases outside the gene matches: 1. CDR3 length: 14 residues. Written as DNA, the CDR3 is TGCGCCAGCAGCTTGGGACAGGGGGCGACTGAAGCTTTCTTT. This gives the protein CASSLGQGATEAFF.

The V and J genes are TRBV2 and TRBJ2-3, with 9 nucleotides matching TRBD2. After removal of 8 bases from V and 5 bases from J, the junction contained 11 bases not matched to a gene. This CDR3 has 15 residues. Germline assignment: CDR1 SNHLY and CDR2 FYNNEI. The CDR3 is CASGEAGGHGDTQYF. The CDR3 bases are TGTGCCAGCGGAGAGGCGGGGGGGCACGGAGATACGCAGTATTTT.

In DNA form, the CDR3 reads TGCGCCAGCATGAGGGATACGCAGTATTTT. It is translated as CASMRDTQYF. The genes are TRBV10-2 and TRBJ2-3; D is unclear. Trimming took off 7 bases at V and 6 bases at J, with 5 bases between the two ends. Germline V gene sequence: CDR1 WSHSY, CDR2 SAAADI. The CDR3 runs 10 residues.

This sequence joins TRBV14 and TRBJ1-4; D call uncertain. V lost 4 bases to trimming and J lost 5 bases, with 2 bases between them. CDR1 and CDR2 from the germline V gene are SGHDN and FVKESK. This CDR3 has 11 residues. The CDR3 here is CASSRNEKLFF. Written as DNA, the CDR3 is TGTGCCAGCAGCCGAAATGAAAAACTGTTTTTT.

The rearrangement joins TRBV27 to TRBJ2-7, with 7 bases lining up with TRBD2. The germline V gene has CDR1 MNHEY and CDR2 SMNVEV (reference sequence). The CDR3 is 15 residues long. J lost 2 bases, V lost 5 bases, and 9 bases had no gene match. The CDR3 sequence is CASSQREGLAYEQYF. In DNA form, the CDR3 reads TGTGCCAGCAGTCAGAGGGAGGGTTTAGCCTACGAGCAGTACTTC.

A few counts support this clone. The chain has TRBV24-1 and TRBJ1-2; TRBD1 is a possible D gene (6 bases). From germline, CDR1 is KGHDR and CDR2 SFDVKD. Trimming pared 3 bases from V and 6 bases from J, leaving 7 bases between. This CDR3 has 12 residues. The CDR3 DNA reads TGTGCCACCAGTGATGCAGGGGATGGCTACACCTTC. Translating it yields CATSDAGDGYTF.